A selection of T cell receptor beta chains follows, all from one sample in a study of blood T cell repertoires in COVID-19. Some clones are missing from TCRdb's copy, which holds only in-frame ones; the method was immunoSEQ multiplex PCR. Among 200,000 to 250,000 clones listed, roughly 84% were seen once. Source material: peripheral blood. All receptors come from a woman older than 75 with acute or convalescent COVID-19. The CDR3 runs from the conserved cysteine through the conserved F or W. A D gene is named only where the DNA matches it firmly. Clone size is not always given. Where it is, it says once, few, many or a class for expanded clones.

CASSMGQGVRNEQFF	TGTGCCAGTAGTATGGGACAGGGAGTAAGGAATGAGCAGTTCTTC	TRBD1	TRBJ2-1	TRBV19	-
CASTGVGNYGYTF	TGTGCCAGCACGGGGGTAGGGAACTATGGCTACACCTTC	-	TRBJ1-2	TRBV2	-
CASNQRLQGASDTQYF	TGTGCCAGCAACCAACGGCTCCAGGGGGCATCTGATACGCAGTATTTT	TRBD1	TRBJ2-3	TRBV5-4	-
CASTRVGGDGYTF	TGTGCCAGTACCCGAGTGGGGGGGGATGGCTACACCTTC	-	TRBJ1-2	TRBV19	-
CASSMEASGGLNMNTEAFF	TGTGCCAGTAGTATGGAGGCCTCGGGGGGGCTGAATATGAACACTGAAGCTTTCTTT	-	TRBJ1-1	TRBV19	-
CSVGKTGSNYGYTF	TGCAGCGTTGGAAAGACAGGTTCTAACTATGGCTACACCTTC	-	TRBJ1-2	TRBV29-1	once
CASSSGTDRYTDTQYF	TGCGCCAGCAGCTCTGGGACAGACCGGTACACAGATACGCAGTATTTT	TRBD1	TRBJ2-3	TRBV5-1	-
CASSQGGGNTIYF	TGTGCCAGCAGCCAGGGAGGCGGAAACACCATATATTTT	-	TRBJ1-3	TRBV3-1/TRBV3-2	-
CASRPPQVSGNTIYF	TGTGCCAGCAGACCCCCTCAGGTATCTGGAAACACCATATATTTT	-	TRBJ1-3	TRBV28	-
CASSEEGSGGAVIKFVKNIQYF	TGTGCCAGCAGTGAAGAGGGTAGCGGGGGGGCCGTGATAAAGTTTGTCAAAAACATTCAGTACTTC	TRBD2	TRBJ2-4	TRBV6-1	-
CASSLGASGSYEQYF	TGTGCCAGCAGCTTAGGGGCTAGCGGCTCCTACGAGCAGTACTTC	TRBD2	TRBJ2-7	TRBV7-9	few
CASSPRGENTGELFF	TGTGCCAGCAGCCCTCGGGGGGAGAACACCGGGGAGCTGTTTTTT	TRBD2	TRBJ2-2	TRBV9	-
CASSQRLSSTDTQYF	TGTGCCAGCAGCCAACGGTTGTCCAGCACAGATACGCAGTATTTT	-	TRBJ2-3	TRBV6-5	-
CASSTGTVEKLFF	TGTGCCAGTAGTACAGGGACAGTCGAAAAACTGTTTTTT	TRBD1	TRBJ1-4	TRBV19	-
CASRISGRPPSSF	TGTGCCAGCAGGATATCGGGGAGGCCGCCTAGCTCCTTT	-	TRBJ1-6	TRBV2	-
CASSQTGGYTF	TGTGCCAGCAGCCAAACCGGGGGCTACACCTTC	-	TRBJ1-2	TRBV3-1/TRBV3-2	-
CASSSGQGSNQPQHF	TGTGCCAGCAGTTCTGGACAGGGGAGCAATCAGCCCCAGCATTTT	TRBD1	TRBJ1-5	TRBV6-2/TRBV6-3	-
CASSGTGRAYGYTF	TGTGCCAGCAGTGGGACAGGGAGGGCCTATGGCTACACCTTC	TRBD1	TRBJ1-2	TRBV2	-
CASSLSGLAGQPQHF	TGTGCCAGCAGCTTGTCGGGATTGGCCGGTCAGCCCCAGCATTTT	-	TRBJ1-5	TRBV5-6	few